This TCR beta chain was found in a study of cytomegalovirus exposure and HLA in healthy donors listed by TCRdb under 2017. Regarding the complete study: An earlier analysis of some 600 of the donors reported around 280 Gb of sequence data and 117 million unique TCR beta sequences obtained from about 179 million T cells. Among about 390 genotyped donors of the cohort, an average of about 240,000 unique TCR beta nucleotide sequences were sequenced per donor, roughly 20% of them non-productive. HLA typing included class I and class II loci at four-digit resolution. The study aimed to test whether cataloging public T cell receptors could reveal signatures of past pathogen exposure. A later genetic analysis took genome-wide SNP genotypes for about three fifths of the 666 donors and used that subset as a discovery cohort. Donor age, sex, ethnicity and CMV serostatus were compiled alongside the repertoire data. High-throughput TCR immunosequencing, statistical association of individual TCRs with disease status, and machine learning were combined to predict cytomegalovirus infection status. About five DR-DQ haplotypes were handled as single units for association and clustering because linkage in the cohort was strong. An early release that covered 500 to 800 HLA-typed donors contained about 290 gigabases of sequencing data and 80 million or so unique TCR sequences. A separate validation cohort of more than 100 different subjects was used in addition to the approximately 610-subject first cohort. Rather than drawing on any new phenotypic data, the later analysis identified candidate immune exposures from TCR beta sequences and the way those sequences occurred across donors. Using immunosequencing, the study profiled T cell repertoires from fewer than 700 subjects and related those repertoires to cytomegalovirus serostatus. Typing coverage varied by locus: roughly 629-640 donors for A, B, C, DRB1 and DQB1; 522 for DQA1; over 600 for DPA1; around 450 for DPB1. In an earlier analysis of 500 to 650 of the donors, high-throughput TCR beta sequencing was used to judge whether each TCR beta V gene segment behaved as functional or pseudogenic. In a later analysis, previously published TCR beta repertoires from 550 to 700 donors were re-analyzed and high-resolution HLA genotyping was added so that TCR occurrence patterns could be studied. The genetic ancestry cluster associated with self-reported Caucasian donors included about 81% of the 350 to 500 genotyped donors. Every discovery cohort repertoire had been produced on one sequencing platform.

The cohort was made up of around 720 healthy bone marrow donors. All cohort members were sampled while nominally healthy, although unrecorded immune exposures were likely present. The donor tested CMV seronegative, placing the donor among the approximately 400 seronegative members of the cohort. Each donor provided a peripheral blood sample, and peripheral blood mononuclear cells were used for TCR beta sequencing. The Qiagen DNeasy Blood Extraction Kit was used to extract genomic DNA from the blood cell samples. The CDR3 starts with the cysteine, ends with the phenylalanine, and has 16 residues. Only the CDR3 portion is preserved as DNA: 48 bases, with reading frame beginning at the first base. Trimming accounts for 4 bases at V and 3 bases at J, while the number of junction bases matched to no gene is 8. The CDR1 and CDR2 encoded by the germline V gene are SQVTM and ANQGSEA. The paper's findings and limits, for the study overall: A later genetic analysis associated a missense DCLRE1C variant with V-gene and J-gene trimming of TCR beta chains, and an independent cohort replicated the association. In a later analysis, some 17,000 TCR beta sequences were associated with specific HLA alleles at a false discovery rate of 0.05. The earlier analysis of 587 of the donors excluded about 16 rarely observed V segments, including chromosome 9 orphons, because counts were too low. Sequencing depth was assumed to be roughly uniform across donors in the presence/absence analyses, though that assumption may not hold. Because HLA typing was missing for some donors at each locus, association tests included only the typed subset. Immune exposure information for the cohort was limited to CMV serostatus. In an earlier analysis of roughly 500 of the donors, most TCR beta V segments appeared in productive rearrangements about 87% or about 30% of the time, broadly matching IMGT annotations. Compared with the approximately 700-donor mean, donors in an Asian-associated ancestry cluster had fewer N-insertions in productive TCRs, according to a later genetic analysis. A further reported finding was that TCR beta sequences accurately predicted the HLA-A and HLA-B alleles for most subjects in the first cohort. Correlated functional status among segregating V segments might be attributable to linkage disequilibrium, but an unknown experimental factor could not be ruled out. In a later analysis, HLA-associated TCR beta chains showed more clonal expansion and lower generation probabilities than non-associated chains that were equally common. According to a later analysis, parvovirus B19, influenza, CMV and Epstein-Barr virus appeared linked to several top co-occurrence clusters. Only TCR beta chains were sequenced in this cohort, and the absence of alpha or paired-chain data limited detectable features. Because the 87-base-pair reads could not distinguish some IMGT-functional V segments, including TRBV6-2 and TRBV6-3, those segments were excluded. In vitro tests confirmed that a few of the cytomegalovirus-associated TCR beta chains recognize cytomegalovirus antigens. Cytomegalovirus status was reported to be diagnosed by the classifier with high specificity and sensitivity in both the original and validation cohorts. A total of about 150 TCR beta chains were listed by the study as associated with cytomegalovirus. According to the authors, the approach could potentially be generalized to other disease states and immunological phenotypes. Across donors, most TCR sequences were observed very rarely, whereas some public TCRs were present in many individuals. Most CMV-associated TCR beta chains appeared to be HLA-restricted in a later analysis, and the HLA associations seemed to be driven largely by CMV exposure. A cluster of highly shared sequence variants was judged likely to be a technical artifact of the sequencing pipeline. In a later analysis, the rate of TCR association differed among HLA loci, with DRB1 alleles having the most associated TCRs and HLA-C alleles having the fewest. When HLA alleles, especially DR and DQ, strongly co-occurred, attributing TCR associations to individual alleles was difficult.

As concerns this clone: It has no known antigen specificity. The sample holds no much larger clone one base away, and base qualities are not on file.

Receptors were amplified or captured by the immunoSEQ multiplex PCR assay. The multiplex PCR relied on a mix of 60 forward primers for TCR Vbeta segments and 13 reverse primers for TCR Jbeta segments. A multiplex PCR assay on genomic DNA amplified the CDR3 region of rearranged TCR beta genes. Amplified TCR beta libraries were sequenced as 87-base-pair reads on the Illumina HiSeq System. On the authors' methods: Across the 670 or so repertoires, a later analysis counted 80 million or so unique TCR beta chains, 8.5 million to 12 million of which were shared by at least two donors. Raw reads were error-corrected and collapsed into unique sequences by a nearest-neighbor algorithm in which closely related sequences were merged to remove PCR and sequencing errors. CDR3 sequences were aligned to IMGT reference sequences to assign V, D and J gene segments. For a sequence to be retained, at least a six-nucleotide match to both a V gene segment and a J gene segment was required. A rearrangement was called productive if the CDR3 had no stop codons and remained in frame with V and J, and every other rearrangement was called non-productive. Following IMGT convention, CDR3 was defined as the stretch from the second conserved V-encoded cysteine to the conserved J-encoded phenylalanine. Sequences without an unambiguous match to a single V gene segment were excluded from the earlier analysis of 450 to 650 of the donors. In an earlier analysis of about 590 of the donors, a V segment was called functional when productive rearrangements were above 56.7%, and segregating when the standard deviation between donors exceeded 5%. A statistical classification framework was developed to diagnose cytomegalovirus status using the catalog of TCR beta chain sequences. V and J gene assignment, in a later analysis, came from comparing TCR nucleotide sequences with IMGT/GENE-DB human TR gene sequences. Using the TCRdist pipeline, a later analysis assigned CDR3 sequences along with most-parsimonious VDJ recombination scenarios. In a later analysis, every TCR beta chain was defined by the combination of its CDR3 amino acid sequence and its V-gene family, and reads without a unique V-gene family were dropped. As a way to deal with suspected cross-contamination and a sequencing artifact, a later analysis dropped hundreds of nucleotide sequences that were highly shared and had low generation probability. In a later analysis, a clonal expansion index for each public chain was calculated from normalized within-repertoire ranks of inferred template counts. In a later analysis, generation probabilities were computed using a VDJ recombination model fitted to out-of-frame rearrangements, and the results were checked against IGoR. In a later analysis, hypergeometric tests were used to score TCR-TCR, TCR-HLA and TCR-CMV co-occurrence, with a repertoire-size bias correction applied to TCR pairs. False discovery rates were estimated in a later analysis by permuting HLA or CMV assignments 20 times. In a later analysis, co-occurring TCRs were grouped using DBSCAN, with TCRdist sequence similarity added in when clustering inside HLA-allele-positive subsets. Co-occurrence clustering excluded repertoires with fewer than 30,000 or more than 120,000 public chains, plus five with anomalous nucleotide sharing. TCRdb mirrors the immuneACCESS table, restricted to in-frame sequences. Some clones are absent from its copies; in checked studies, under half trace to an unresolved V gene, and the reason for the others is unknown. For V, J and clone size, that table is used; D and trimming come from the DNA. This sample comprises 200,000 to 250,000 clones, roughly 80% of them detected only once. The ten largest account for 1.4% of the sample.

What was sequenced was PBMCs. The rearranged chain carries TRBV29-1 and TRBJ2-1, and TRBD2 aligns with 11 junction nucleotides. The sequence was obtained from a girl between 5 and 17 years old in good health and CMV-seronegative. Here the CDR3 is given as CSVVAGGPWVYNEQFF. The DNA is TGCAGCGTTGTAGCGGGAGGGCCATGGGTCTACAATGAGCAGTTCTTC.